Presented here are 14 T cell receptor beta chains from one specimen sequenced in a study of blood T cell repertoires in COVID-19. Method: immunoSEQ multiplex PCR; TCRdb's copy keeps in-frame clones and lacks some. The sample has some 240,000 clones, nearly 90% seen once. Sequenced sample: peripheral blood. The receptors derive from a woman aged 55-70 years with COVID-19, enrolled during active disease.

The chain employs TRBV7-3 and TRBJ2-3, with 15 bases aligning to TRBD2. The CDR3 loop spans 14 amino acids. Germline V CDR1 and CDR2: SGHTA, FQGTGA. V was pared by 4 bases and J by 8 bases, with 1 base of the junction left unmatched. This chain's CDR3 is CASSSGLAGGTQYF. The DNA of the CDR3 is TGTGCCAGCAGCTCGGGACTAGCGGGGGGTACGCAGTATTTT.

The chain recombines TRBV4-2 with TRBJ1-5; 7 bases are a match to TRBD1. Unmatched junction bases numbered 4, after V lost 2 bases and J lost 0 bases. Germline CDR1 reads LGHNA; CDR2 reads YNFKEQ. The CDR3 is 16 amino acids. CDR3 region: CASSQRDSYSNQPQHF. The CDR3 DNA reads TGTGCCAGCAGCCAAAGGGACAGCTATAGCAATCAGCCCCAGCATTTT.

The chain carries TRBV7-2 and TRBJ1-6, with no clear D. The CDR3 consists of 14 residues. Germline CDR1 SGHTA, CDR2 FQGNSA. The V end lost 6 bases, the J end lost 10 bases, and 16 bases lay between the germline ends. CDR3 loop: CASRPRELGSPLHF. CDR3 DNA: TGTGCCAGCAGACCAAGGGAGTTGGGATCACCCCTCCACTTT. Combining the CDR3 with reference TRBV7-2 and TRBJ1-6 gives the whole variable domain GAGVSQSPSNKVTEKGKDVELRCDPISGHTALYWYRQSLGQGLEFLIYFQGNSAPDKSGLPSDRFSAERTGGSVSTLTIQRTQQEDSAVYLCASRPRELGSPLHFGNGTRLTVT.

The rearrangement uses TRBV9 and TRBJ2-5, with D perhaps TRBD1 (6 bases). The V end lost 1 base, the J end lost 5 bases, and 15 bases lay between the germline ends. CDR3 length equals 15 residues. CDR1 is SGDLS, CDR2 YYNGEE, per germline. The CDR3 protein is CASSVTGKVGETQYF. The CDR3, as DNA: TGTGCCAGCAGCGTAACAGGGAAGGTAGGGGAGACCCAGTACTTC.

CDR3 region: CASSYQYQETQYF. For the CDR3, the DNA is TGTGCCAGCAGTTACCAGTACCAAGAGACCCAGTACTTC. The chain recombines TRBV6-5 with TRBJ2-5; no reliable D call. V lost 2 bases, J lost 0 bases, and 4 bases lay in between. There are 13 residues in the CDR3. CDR1 is MNHEY and CDR2 is SVGAGI in the germline V gene.

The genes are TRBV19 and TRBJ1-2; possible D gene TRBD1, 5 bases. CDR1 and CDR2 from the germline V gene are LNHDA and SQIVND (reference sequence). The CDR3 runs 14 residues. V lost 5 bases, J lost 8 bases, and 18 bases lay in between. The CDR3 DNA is TGTGCCAGTAGTCCTCAAGGGGACTCTGGGGGCTACACCTTC. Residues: CASSPQGDSGGYTF.

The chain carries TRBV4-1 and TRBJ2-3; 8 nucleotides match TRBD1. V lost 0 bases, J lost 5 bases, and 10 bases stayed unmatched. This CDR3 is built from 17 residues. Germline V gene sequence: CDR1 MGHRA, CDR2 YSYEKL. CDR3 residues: CASSQDVRPGGIDTQYF. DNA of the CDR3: TGCGCCAGCAGCCAAGATGTGAGGCCAGGGGGCATAGATACGCAGTATTTT.

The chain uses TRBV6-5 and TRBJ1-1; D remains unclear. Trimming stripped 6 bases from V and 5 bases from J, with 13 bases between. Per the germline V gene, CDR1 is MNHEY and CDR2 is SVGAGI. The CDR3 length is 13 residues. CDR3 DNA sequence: TGTGCCAGCAGCTCCGGGAGAAAAACTGAAGCTTTCTTT. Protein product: CASSSGRKTEAFF.

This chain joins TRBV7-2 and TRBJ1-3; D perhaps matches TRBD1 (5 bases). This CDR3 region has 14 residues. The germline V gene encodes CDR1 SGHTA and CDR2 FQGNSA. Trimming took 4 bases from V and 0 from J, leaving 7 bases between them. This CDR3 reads CASSSTVSGNTIYF. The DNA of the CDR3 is TGTGCCAGCAGCTCGACAGTCTCTGGAAACACCATATATTTT.

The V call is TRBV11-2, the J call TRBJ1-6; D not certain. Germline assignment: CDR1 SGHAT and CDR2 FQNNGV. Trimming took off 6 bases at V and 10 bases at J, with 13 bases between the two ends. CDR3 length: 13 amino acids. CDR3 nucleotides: TGTGCCAGCAGAACGATCGGGGTCTCACCCCTCCACTTT. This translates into CASRTIGVSPLHF.

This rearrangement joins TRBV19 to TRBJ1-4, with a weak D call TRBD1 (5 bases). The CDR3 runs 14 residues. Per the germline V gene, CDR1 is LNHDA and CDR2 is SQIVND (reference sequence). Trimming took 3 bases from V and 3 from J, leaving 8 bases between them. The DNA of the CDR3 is TGTGCCAGTAGTATGGGGGGATCTAATGAAAAACTGTTTTTT. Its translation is CASSMGGSNEKLFF.

The CDR3 reads CASSVGTASYEQYF. CDR3 sequence (DNA): TGTGCCAGCAGTGTGGGGACAGCCTCCTACGAGCAGTACTTC. This sequence joins TRBV9 and TRBJ2-7, with 7 bases fitting TRBD1. The CDR3 covers 14 residues. The V and J ends lost 5 bases and 0 bases, in that order; junction bases with no gene match: 5. CDR1 and CDR2 from the germline V gene are SGDLS and YYNGEE.

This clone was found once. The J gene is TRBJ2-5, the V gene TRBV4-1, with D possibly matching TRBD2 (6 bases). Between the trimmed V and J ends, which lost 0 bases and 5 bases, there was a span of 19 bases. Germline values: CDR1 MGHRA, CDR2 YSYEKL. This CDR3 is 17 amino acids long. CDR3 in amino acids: CASSQEGGLLSGETQYF. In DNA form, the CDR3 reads TGCGCCAGCAGCCAAGAGGGAGGACTGCTCTCCGGTGAGACCCAGTACTTC.

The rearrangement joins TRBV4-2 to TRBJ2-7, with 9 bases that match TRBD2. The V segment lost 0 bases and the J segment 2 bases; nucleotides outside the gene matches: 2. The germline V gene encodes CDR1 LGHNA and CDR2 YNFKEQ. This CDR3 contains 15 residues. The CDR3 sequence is CASSQDGGGAYEQYF. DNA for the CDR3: TGTGCCAGCAGCCAAGATGGCGGGGGGGCCTACGAGCAGTACTTC.